The clone carrying this TCR beta chain has more than one count but fewer than ten. The target antigen is unknown. This CDR3 contains 15 residues. Germline lookup yields CDR1 SGHRS and CDR2 YFSETQ. V was clipped by 6 bases and J by 0 bases; unmatched bases: 6. Constant-segment primers were used for 5'RACE, and the resulting TCR alpha and TCR beta cDNA libraries carried sample barcodes and UMIs. A single record per CDR3 protein comes from TCRdb applying MiXCR to the 5' RACE reads. Here the sample spans 270,000 or so distinct CDR3 sequences, 16% being singletons. The record originates from a study of T-cell memory formation after mild COVID-19. Study overall: Most TCR clusters belonged to a single donor. Study-wide results and limits: A subset of responding clones appeared in pre-infection memory, suggesting cross-reactive memory joined. Clones that contracted from day 15 to 85 were balanced CD4/CD8, while later expanders leaned CD4+.

This chain joins TRBV5-1 and TRBJ1-1, with 9 bases lining up with TRBD1. The receptor was derived from a man aged 18 to 30 who had mild COVID-19 (a few samples of this study predate the infection). Cell type and time point are not known. Sequencing was done on a sample of PBMCs or a T cell subset sorted from them (not recorded which). CDR3 residues: CASTHRGPVNTEAFF. The CDR3 DNA reads as TGCGCCAGCACCCACAGGGGGCCGGTGAACACTGAAGCTTTCTTT. The full variable domain, in which reference TRBV5-1 and TRBJ1-1 provide the parts outside the CDR3, is KAGVTQTPRYLIKTRGQQVTLSCSPISGHRSVSWYQQTPGQGLQFLFEYFSETQRNKGNFPGRFSGRQFSNSRSEMNVSTLELGDSALYLCASTHRGPVNTEAFFGQGTRLTVV.